The sequence of this T cell receptor beta chain was determined in a study of blood T cell repertoires in COVID-19. Profiled with immunoSEQ multiplex PCR; TCRdb holds only in-frame clones, not every one. The sample contains 300,000 to 400,000 clones, 87% of which appear only once. CDR3 length equals 13 residues. The V end was cut by 4 bases, the J end by 4 bases, with 8 bases between. From germline, CDR1 is SGHRS and CDR2 YFSETQ. This chain links TRBV5-1 with TRBJ1-4; unclear D gene. The sequencing input was peripheral blood. The TCR was taken from an older woman with COVID-19, enrolled during active disease. This chain's CDR3 is CASSEGLNEKLFF. The CDR3 region has the DNA TGCGCCAGCAGCGAGGGCCTTAATGAAAAACTGTTTTTT.